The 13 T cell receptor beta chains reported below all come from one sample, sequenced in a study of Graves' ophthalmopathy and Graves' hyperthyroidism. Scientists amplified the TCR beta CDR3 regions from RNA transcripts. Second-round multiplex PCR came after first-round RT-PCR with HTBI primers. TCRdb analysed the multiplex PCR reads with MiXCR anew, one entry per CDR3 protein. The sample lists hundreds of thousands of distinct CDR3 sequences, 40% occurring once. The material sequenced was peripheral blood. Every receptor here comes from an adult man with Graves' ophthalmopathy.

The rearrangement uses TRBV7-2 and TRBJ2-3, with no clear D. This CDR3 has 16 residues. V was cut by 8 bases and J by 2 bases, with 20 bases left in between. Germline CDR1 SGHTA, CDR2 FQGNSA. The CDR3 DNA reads TGTGCCAGCTCCCACCCCTGTTTGTGGGCCACAGATACGCAGTATTTT. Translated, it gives CASSHPCLWATDTQYF.

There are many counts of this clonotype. CDR3 DNA sequence: TGTGCCAGTAGTACGGGGCGGTCCTCCTACGAGCAGTACTTC. This sequence encodes CASSTGRSSYEQYF. The rearrangement joins TRBV19 to TRBJ2-7; D is possibly TRBD1 or TRBD2 (5 bases each). The CDR3 sequence is 14 residues long. Germline values: CDR1 LNHDA, CDR2 SQIVND (reference sequence). The ends were cut back, 4 bases at V and 0 bases at J, with 10 bases in the middle.

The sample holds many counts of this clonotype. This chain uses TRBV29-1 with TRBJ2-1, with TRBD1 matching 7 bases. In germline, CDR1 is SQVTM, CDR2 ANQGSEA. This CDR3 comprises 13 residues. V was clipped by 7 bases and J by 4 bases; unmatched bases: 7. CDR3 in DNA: TGCAGCGGTGGACAGGCCTCGTACAATGAGCAGTTCTTC. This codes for CSGGQASYNEQFF.

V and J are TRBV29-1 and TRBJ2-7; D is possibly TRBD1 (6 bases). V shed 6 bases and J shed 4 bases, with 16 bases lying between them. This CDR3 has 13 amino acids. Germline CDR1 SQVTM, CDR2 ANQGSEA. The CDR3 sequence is CSVDDRNMYEQYF. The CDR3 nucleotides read TGCAGCGTGGACGACAGGAACATGTACGAGCAGTACTTC.

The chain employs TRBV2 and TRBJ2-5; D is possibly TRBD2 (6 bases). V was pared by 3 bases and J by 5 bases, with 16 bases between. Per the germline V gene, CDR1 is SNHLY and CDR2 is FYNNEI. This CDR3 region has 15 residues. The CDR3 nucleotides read TGTGCCAGCAGTGATCTTGCGGGGAGTGGGGAGACCCAGTACTTC. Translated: CASSDLAGSGETQYF.

CDR3 protein: CATSDSRAANEKLFF. DNA for the CDR3: TGTGCCACCAGTGATTCGAGGGCGGCTAATGAAAAACTGTTTTTT. The chain couples TRBV24-1 to TRBJ1-4; D ambiguous. Trimming stripped 2 bases from V and 3 bases from J, with 9 bases between. The CDR3 covers 15 residues. Germline values: CDR1 KGHDR, CDR2 SFDVKD.

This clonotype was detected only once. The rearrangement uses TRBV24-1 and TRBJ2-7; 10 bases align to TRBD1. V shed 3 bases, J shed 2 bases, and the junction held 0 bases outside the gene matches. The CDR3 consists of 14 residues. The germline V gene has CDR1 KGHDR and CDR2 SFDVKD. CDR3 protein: CATSDDRGPYEQYF. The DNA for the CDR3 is TGTGCCACCAGTGATGACAGGGGGCCCTACGAGCAGTACTTC.

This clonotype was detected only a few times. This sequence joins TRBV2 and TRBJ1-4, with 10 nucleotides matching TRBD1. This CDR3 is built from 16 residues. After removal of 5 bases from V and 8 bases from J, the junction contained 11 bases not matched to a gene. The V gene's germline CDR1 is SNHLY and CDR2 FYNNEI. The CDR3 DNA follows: TGTGCCAGCAGTTTAGCCGGGACAGGGGTAGTCGAAAAACTGTTTTTT. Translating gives CASSLAGTGVVEKLFF.

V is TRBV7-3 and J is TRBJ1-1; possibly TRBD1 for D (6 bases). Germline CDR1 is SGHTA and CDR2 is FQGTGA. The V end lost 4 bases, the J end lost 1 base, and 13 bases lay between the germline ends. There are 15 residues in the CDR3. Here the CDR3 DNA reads TGTGCCAGCAGCTCCGCCCAGGGGCAGAACACTGAAGCTTTCTTT. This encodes CASSSAQGQNTEAFF.

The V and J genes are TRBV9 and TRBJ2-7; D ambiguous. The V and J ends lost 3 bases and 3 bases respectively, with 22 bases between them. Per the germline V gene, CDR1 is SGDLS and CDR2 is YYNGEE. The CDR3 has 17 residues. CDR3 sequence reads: CASSALAERRKGYEQYF. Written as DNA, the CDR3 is TGTGCCAGCAGCGCGTTAGCTGAACGGAGAAAAGGCTACGAGCAGTACTTC.

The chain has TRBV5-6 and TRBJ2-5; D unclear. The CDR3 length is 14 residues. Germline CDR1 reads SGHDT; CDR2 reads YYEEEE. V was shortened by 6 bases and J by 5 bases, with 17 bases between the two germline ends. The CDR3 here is CASNPSERLETQYF. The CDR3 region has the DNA TGTGCCAGCAACCCGAGTGAAAGGTTGGAGACCCAGTACTTC.

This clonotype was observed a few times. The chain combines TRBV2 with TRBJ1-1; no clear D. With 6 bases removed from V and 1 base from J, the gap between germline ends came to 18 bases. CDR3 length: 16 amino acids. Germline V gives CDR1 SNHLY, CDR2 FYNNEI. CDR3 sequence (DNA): TGTGCCAGCAGCCGATATGGAATGTCGGGGAACACTGAAGCTTTCTTT. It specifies CASSRYGMSGNTEAFF.

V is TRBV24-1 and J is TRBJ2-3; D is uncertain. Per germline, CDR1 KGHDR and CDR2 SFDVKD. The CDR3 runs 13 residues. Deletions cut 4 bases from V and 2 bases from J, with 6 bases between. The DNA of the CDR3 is TGTGCCACCAGTGAAGAGAACACAGATACGCAGTATTTT. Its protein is CATSEENTDTQYF.